This is a list of T cell receptor beta chains from one sample in a study of human T cells and chemical hapten exposure. One entry per CDR3 protein, called by TCRdb with MiXCR from the RACE reads. The sample lists a few hundred thousand distinct CDR3 sequences, approximately 5.8% seen once, with less than 9% in the top ten. The sample was whole blood, taken in connection with sensitization to the hapten diphenylcyclopropenone (DPC). Receptors originate from a woman between 18 and 29 years old with alopecia areata. Some clones in this sample may be carry-over from other donors' samples. The CDR3 runs from the conserved cysteine through the conserved F or W. A D gene is named only where the DNA matches it firmly. Rows give clone size only sometimes, using once, few, many, or a class for an expanded clone.

j_call clone_size d_call v_call cdr3_aa cdr3_nt
TRBJ2-7 many TRBD1 TRBV6-6 CASSHRQGHEQYF TGTGCCAGCAGTCATCGACAGGGCCACGAGCAGTACTTC
TRBJ1-5 NA NA TRBV6-5 CASSYRTPRNQPQHF TGTGCCAGCAGTTACCGGACACCCAGGAATCAGCCCCAGCATTTT
TRBJ2-7 NA NA TRBV12-3/TRBV12-4 CASSWRSGPYEQYF TGTGCCAGCAGTTGGCGTAGCGGACCTTACGAGCAGTACTTC
TRBJ1-2 NA NA TRBV6-5 CASSYSRGASSYGYTF TGTGCCAGCAGTTACTCGCGGGGTGCAAGTAGCTATGGCTACACCTTC
TRBJ2-7 many NA TRBV7-9 CASSSIVGEQYF TGTGCCAGCAGCTCCATCGTTGGGGAGCAGTACTTC
TRBJ2-3 many NA TRBV14 CASSQRAGRLDTQYF TGTGCCAGCAGCCAACGAGCAGGGAGGTTAGATACGCAGTATTTT
TRBJ1-6 once NA TRBV12-3/TRBV12-4 CASRADPGSSPLHF TGTGCCAGCAGGGCTGACCCGGGGAGTTCACCCCTCCACTTT
TRBJ2-5 many TRBD1 TRBV7-9 CASSLTGGQETQYF TGTGCCAGCAGCCTGACAGGGGGTCAAGAGACCCAGTACTTC
TRBJ1-5 few NA TRBV7-2 CASSSPGQPQHF TGTGCCAGCAGCTCCCCGGGGCAGCCCCAGCATTTT
TRBJ2-3 NA TRBD2 TRBV11-2 CASSHEAGGSTDTQYF TGTGCCAGCAGCCATGAAGCGGGGGGGAGCACAGATACGCAGTATTTT
TRBJ2-1 NA TRBD2 TRBV12-3/TRBV12-4 CASSLALSGGGRGEQFF TGTGCCAGCAGTTTGGCTTTGAGCGGGGGGGGCCGCGGAGAGCAGTTCTTC
TRBJ2-1 many TRBD2 TRBV4-3 CASSYSGDYNEQFF TGCGCCAGCAGCTATAGCGGGGACTACAATGAGCAGTTCTTC
TRBJ2-1 NA TRBD1 TRBV6-5 CASRPQGAGNEQFF TGTGCCAGCAGACCACAGGGGGCTGGGAATGAGCAGTTCTTC
TRBJ1-6 many NA TRBV6-5 CASSYSGYPSSYNSPLHF TGTGCCAGCAGTTACTCGGGTTATCCGAGCTCCTATAATTCACCCCTCCACTTT
TRBJ1-2 many NA TRBV11-2 CASSPGPTINYGYTF TGTGCCAGCAGCCCAGGACCGACCATTAACTATGGCTACACCTTC
TRBJ1-1 many NA TRBV13 CASSLEGGIVEAFF TGTGCCAGCAGCTTAGAGGGCGGAATAGTTGAAGCTTTCTTT
TRBJ2-3 few NA TRBV29-1 CSVASGTSTDTQYF TGCAGCGTTGCGAGCGGCACTAGCACAGATACGCAGTATTTT
TRBJ2-7 few NA TRBV20-1 CSASRLPTNYEQYF TGCAGTGCTAGTCGACTACCGACCAACTACGAGCAGTACTTC
TRBJ2-5 many NA TRBV7-2 CASSLWYQETQYF TGTGCCAGCAGCTTATGGTACCAAGAGACCCAGTACTTC
TRBJ2-4 few NA TRBV29-1 CSVGKPGKNIQYF TGCAGCGTTGGCAAACCCGGCAAAAACATTCAGTACTTC
TRBJ2-7 few TRBD2 TRBV10-3 CAISEELAASYEQYF TGTGCCATCAGTGAGGAGCTAGCGGCCTCCTACGAGCAGTACTTC
TRBJ1-1 few TRBD1 TRBV7-4 CASSVRLGQGRIEAFF TGTGCCAGCAGTGTTCGCTTGGGACAGGGGCGAATTGAAGCTTTCTTT
TRBJ1-5 many TRBD1 TRBV6-6 CASSRTGGDNQPQHF TGTGCCAGCAGCAGAACAGGGGGAGACAATCAGCCCCAGCATTTT
TRBJ1-2 many TRBD1 TRBV12-3/TRBV12-4 CASSLGQGYGYTF TGTGCCAGCAGCTTGGGACAGGGGTATGGCTACACCTTC
TRBJ2-2 NA NA TRBV19 CASSSLPVVSGELFF TGTGCCAGTAGTTCCCTCCCCGTAGTCTCCGGGGAGCTGTTTTTT
TRBJ2-1 NA NA TRBV7-9 CASSPGQTKGNNEQFF TGTGCCAGCAGCCCCGGACAGACTAAAGGAAACAATGAGCAGTTCTTC
TRBJ1-4 many NA TRBV29-1 CSVDGGEKLFF TGCAGCGTTGATGGGGGCGAAAAACTGTTTTTT
TRBJ1-1 many NA TRBV12-3/TRBV12-4 CASIQAGLTEAFF TGTGCCAGCATCCAAGCGGGACTCACTGAAGCTTTCTTT
TRBJ2-3 few NA TRBV7-2 CASSLGSQGTDTQYF TGTGCCAGCAGCTTAGGGTCCCAGGGCACAGATACGCAGTATTTT
TRBJ1-3 NA NA TRBV4-1 CASSQGALAGNTIYF TGCGCCAGCAGCCAAGGGGCCCTTGCGGGAAACACCATATATTTT
TRBJ2-1 NA NA TRBV6-2/TRBV6-3 CASTVSSNYNEQFF TGTGCCAGCACCGTTAGCAGTAACTACAATGAGCAGTTCTTC
TRBJ2-2 NA TRBD2 TRBV6-2/TRBV6-3 CASSRLAGSTGELFF TGTGCCAGCAGCCGACTAGCGGGGAGCACCGGGGAGCTGTTTTTT
TRBJ1-5 many NA TRBV27 CASSLQGHSQPQHF TGTGCCAGCAGTTTACAGGGGCACAGTCAGCCCCAGCATTTT
TRBJ1-1 few TRBD1 TRBV20-1 CSARDPFGGGGNTEAFF TGCAGTGCTAGAGATCCTTTTGGAGGGGGCGGAAACACTGAAGCTTTCTTT
TRBJ2-2 few TRBD2 TRBV25-1 CASSGTGTSRTGELFF TGTGCCAGCAGTGGAACCGGGACTAGCCGTACCGGGGAGCTGTTTTTT
TRBJ2-5 NA TRBD1 TRBV3-1 CASSQKPPRTGQETQYF TGTGCCAGCAGCCAAAAACCACCCAGGACAGGGCAAGAGACCCAGTACTTC
TRBJ1-2 few NA TRBV5-1 CASSPIRQSRAFYGYTF TGCGCCAGCAGCCCTATTCGTCAGTCGAGGGCTTTCTATGGCTACACCTTC
TRBJ1-2 NA NA TRBV10-3 CATSNEGGGYTF TGTGCCACCTCTAACGAGGGTGGTGGCTACACCTTC
TRBJ2-1 few TRBD2 TRBV5-1 CASSISGASNEQFF TGCGCCAGCAGCATTAGCGGGGCTTCCAATGAGCAGTTCTTC
TRBJ1-1 NA NA TRBV28 CASRALQSGAFF TGTGCCAGCAGGGCGTTGCAGTCCGGGGCTTTCTTT
TRBJ1-1 NA NA TRBV28 CASRHTLNTEAFF TGTGCCAGCAGGCATACCTTGAACACTGAAGCTTTCTTT
TRBJ2-1 NA NA TRBV7-6 CASSLKAEAYNEQFF TGTGCCAGCAGCTTAAAGGCAGAGGCTTACAATGAGCAGTTCTTC
TRBJ1-5 few NA TRBV19 CASSSGVSQPQHF TGTGCCAGTAGTAGTGGGGTCAGTCAGCCCCAGCATTTT
TRBJ2-3 NA NA TRBV20-1 CSVPAPSSTDTQYF TGCAGTGTCCCGGCCCCCTCTAGCACAGATACGCAGTATTTT
TRBJ1-1 many NA TRBV2 CASSDWEAYTEAFF TGTGCCAGCAGTGATTGGGAAGCTTACACTGAAGCTTTCTTT
TRBJ2-1 NA TRBD1 TRBV5-4 CASSSPGQGVIGQFF TGTGCCAGCAGCTCGCCGGGACAGGGGGTCATTGGGCAGTTCTTC
TRBJ2-3 NA NA TRBV7-2 CASSLGPRGWGTDTQYF TGTGCCAGCAGCTTAGGGCCCAGGGGCTGGGGCACAGATACGCAGTATTTT
TRBJ2-3 many NA TRBV6-5 CASSSLRSTDTQYF TGTGCCAGCAGTTCGTTGCGCAGCACAGATACGCAGTATTTT
TRBJ2-3 few NA TRBV27 CASSRQSGLLYTDTQYF TGTGCCAGCAGTCGTCAATCGGGTCTTCTATACACAGATACGCAGTATTTT
TRBJ2-7 many NA TRBV5-1 CASSLPPGVRSYEQYF TGCGCCAGCAGCTTGCCCCCGGGGGTAAGAAGCTACGAGCAGTACTTC
TRBJ2-3 many TRBD1 TRBV29-1 CSVERDRADTQYF TGCAGCGTTGAACGGGACAGGGCAGATACGCAGTATTTT
TRBJ1-1 many TRBD1 TRBV9 CASSADTGGWSEAFF TGTGCCAGCAGCGCAGACACAGGGGGCTGGTCTGAAGCTTTCTTT
TRBJ1-2 NA NA TRBV6-5 CASSRGRRGYTF TGTGCCAGCAGCCGAGGACGGCGTGGCTACACCTTC
TRBJ2-3 few TRBD1 TRBV9 CASSVAGQGFDTQYF TGTGCCAGCAGCGTAGCAGGACAGGGGTTCGACACGCAGTATTTT
TRBJ2-3 many TRBD1 TRBV27 CASSPPRGPSTDTQYF TGTGCCAGCAGTCCCCCCAGGGGGCCTAGCACAGATACGCAGTATTTT